Sequencing of this TCR beta chain was carried out in a study of cytomegalovirus exposure and HLA in healthy donors. Study findings and constraints: Accurate predictions that matched the HLA-A and HLA-B alleles of most subjects were reportedly made from TCR beta sequences. A further, later analysis showed that HLA-associated TCR beta chains (compared with equally common others) were more clonally expanded. Immune exposure information available was restricted to CMV serostatus. An analysis was carried out later, and it reportedly showed fewer N-insertions in an Asian-associated ancestry cluster than the approximately 700-donor mean.

Use of 60 Vbeta and 13 Jbeta primers characterized the PCR. The table came from immunoSEQ multiplex PCR; TCRdb's copy has only in-frame clones and leaves some out. The sample shows about 85,000 clones, roughly 66% of them seen only once. As concerns this clone: The antigen remains undetermined.

From germline, CDR1 is MGHRA and CDR2 YSYEKL. Trimming left V 2 bases short and J 5 bases short, with 12 bases between. CDR3 length: 14 residues. V usage is TRBV4-1 and J usage is TRBJ1-1, with a tentative D call TRBD1 (6 bases). The sequenced sample consisted of PBMCs. This clonotype originated in a man aged 25-45 years in good health and CMV-seronegative. CDR3 DNA: TGCGCCAGCAGCCAATTACAGGGTTGGACTGAAGCTTTCTTT. Protein sequence: CASSQLQGWTEAFF.